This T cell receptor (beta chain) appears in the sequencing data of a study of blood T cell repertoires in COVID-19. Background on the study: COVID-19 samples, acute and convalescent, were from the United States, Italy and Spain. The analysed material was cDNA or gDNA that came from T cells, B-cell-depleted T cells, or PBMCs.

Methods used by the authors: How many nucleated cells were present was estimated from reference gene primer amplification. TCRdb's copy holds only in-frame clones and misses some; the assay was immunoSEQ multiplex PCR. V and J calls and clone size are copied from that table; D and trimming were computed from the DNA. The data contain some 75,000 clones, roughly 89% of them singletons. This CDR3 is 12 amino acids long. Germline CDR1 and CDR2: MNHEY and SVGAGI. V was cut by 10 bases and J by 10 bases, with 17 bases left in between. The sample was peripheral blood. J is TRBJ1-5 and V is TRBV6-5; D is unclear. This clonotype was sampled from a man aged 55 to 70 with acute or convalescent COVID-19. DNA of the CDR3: TGTGCCACCCGGTCTCCTTCTCAACCCCAGCATTTT. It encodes CATRSPSQPQHF.